These 19 T cell receptor beta chains share one sample of origin, sequenced in a study of control samples from healthy donors and cancer patients. Sequencing was performed with immunoSEQ multiplex PCR; in TCRdb, only in-frame clones are kept and a portion is missing. The sample has 100,000 or so clones, around 88% seen once; the top ten hold 7.5% to 10%. The sample taken for sequencing was blood. The receptors were sampled from a man aged 25 to 40 in good health.

This clone was seen only once. The gene calls are TRBV18 and TRBJ2-2; 11 bases map to TRBD1. J lost 7 bases, V lost 0 bases, and 4 bases had no gene match. This CDR3 region has 16 residues. Germline lookup yields CDR1 KGHSH and CDR2 LQKENI. The CDR3 protein is CASSPPWTGGIGELFF. For the CDR3, the DNA is TGTGCCAGCTCACCACCGTGGACAGGGGGCATCGGGGAGCTGTTTTTT.

The chain uses TRBV7-9 and TRBJ1-5; 7 bases match TRBD1. The CDR3 consists of 14 residues. V gave up 3 bases and J gave up 5 bases; unmatched junction bases: 4. Germline V gives CDR1 SEHNR, CDR2 FQNEAQ (reference sequence). The CDR3 bases are TGTGCCAGCAGCTTGGGACAGAATGATCAGCCCCAGCATTTT. As protein: CASSLGQNDQPQHF.

The genes are TRBV5-6 and TRBJ2-1; 8 nucleotides agree with TRBD2. From germline, CDR1 is SGHDT and CDR2 YYEEEE. The CDR3 is made up of 16 amino acids. Losses at the gene ends were 0 bases for V and 2 bases for J; bases not matched to a gene: 4. The CDR3 reads CASSLDPREAYNEQFF. The CDR3 nucleotides are TGTGCCAGCAGCTTGGATCCGCGGGAGGCCTACAATGAGCAGTTCTTC.

V is TRBV5-1 and J is TRBJ1-6; 7 bases are shared with TRBD1. This CDR3 is built from 16 residues. Germline lookup yields CDR1 SGHRS and CDR2 YFSETQ. With V trimmed by 0 bases and J by 10 bases, 10 bases remained unmatched. CDR3 sequence reads: CASSLDETGSRSPLHF. Here the CDR3 DNA reads TGCGCCAGCAGCTTGGACGAGACAGGGTCTCGGTCACCCCTCCACTTT.

This chain links TRBV10-2 with TRBJ1-2; D not certain. CDR3 length: 14 amino acids. The ends were cut back, 4 bases at V and 7 bases at J, with 16 bases in the middle. Germline CDR1 is WSHSY and CDR2 is SAAADI. In nucleotides, the CDR3 is TGCGCCAGCAGTGCCGCAAGCGGTGTAGGTGGCTACACCTTC. Encoded protein: CASSAASGVGGYTF.

This chain joins TRBV6-1 and TRBJ2-7; D is perhaps TRBD1 (5 bases). V gave up 1 base and J gave up 3 bases, with 10 bases separating them. Germline CDR1 reads MNHNS; CDR2 reads SASEGT. The CDR3 has 14 amino acids. The CDR3 here is CASSEVMTVYEQYV. DNA of the CDR3: TGTGCCAGCAGTGAAGTGATGACAGTCTACGAGCAGTACGTC.

Here the CDR3 reads CASSLAGGNYGYTF. In DNA, the CDR3 is TGCGCCAGCAGCTTGGCAGGGGGAAACTATGGCTACACCTTC. The chain uses TRBV5-1 and TRBJ1-2; TRBD1 matches 7 bases. CDR1 is SGHRS and CDR2 is YFSETQ in the germline V gene. The CDR3 runs 14 residues. The V and J ends lost 0 bases and 2 bases, in that order; junction bases with no gene match: 1.

The chain links TRBV4-1 to TRBJ1-1; the D gene is possibly TRBD1 (6 bases). Trimming removed 8 bases from V and 4 bases from J, with 17 bases in between. Germline CDR1 is MGHRA and CDR2 is YSYEKL. CDR3 length: 14 residues. Written as DNA, the CDR3 is TGCGCCAGCCAGGACGGGCAGGGGCTCACTGAAGCTTTCTTT. Protein sequence: CASQDGQGLTEAFF.

This clone was detected once. CDR3 bases: TGCGCCAGCAGCTTGGGTAAAGATTCACCCCTCCACTTT. This codes for CASSLGKDSPLHF. V is TRBV5-1 and J is TRBJ1-6; D remains ambiguous. The CDR3 consists of 13 residues. CDR1 SGHRS and CDR2 YFSETQ come from the germline V gene. Trimming took off 0 bases at V and 8 bases at J, with 6 bases between the two ends.

V gene TRBV10-2 combines with J gene TRBJ1-1, with TRBD1 matching over 10 bases. The V gene end was trimmed by 7 bases and the J gene end by 7 bases; junction bases not matched to a gene: 6. Germline CDR1 is WSHSY and CDR2 is SAAADI. This CDR3 has 13 residues. DNA of the CDR3: TGCGCCAGCATCCCGGACAGGGGGATTGAAGCTTTCTTT. It codes for CASIPDRGIEAFF.

The chain employs TRBV3-1 (or the pseudogene TRBV3-2) and TRBJ2-7, with 10 nucleotides matching TRBD1. V trimming: 4 bases; J trimming: 13 bases; junction bases outside the gene matches: 10. Germline values: CDR1 LGHDT, CDR2 YNNKEL (reference sequence). The length of the CDR3 is 13 residues. CDR3 nucleotides: TGTGCCAGCAGCCGAGACAGGGGGCAGGTGTCTTACTTC. Translation: CASSRDRGQVSYF.

The chain links TRBV6-6 to TRBJ2-1, with TRBD1 as a possible D gene (6 bases). The CDR3 runs to 13 residues. Trimming left V 6 bases short and J 0 bases short, with 6 bases between. The germline CDR1 and CDR2 sequences are MNHNY and SVGAGI (reference sequence). The chain's CDR3 is CASRQGSYNEQFF. The DNA for the CDR3 is TGTGCCAGCAGACAGGGCTCCTACAATGAGCAGTTCTTC.

The chain is built from TRBV11-2 and TRBJ2-5; no reliable D call. The V and J ends lost 3 bases and 1 base respectively, with 9 bases between them. Germline V lookup: CDR1 SGHAT, CDR2 FQNNGV. This CDR3 region has 14 residues. As DNA, the CDR3 is TGTGCCAGCAGCTTTACGGCCGGCCAAGAGACCCAGTACTTC. Its translation: CASSFTAGQETQYF.

V is TRBV12-3 or TRBV12-4 and J is TRBJ1-5; D perhaps matches TRBD1 (6 bases). The length of the CDR3 is 13 residues. The V and J ends lost 5 bases and 3 bases respectively, with 8 bases between them. CDR3 sequence: CASSRTVNQPQHF. Here the CDR3 DNA reads TGTGCCAGCAGTCGGACAGTCAATCAGCCCCAGCATTTT.

Concerning this clone: One junction end disagrees with the germline gene, perhaps due to a read error. V and J are TRBV7-8 and TRBJ1-6, with D unclear. Germline V gene lookup returns CDR1 SGHVS and CDR2 FQNEAQ. The CDR3 contains 17 residues. CDR3 DNA sequence: TGTGCCAGCAGCCAAGGACGGCCGCTCTCCTATAATTCACCCTTCCACTTT. The encoded protein is CASSQGRPLSYNSPFHF.

Comment on this clone: Different DNA sequences within this sample yield the same CDR3. Here the CDR3 reads CAWSGPGELFF. DNA of the CDR3: TGTGCCTGGAGTGGACCTGGGGAGCTGTTTTTT. The chain joins TRBV30 to TRBJ2-2; D unresolved. The CDR3 spans 11 residues. CDR1 and CDR2 from the germline V gene are GTSNPN and SVGIG (reference sequence). Trimming took 1 base from V and 8 from J, leaving 5 bases between them.

This clone was observed a few times. The chain has TRBV12-3 or TRBV12-4 and TRBJ1-1, with D unclear. Trimming pared 10 bases from V and 3 bases from J, leaving 9 bases between. CDR3 length: 11 residues. The CDR3 region is CATIRDTEAFF. The CDR3, as DNA: TGTGCCACCATCCGGGACACTGAAGCTTTCTTT.

The rearrangement joins TRBV5-1 to TRBJ2-5; TRBD1 or TRBD2 may be the D gene (6 bases each). The V end was cut by 3 bases, the J end by 3 bases, with 12 bases between. CDR3 size: 14 residues. The germline V gene has CDR1 SGHRS and CDR2 YFSETQ. In DNA, the CDR3 is TGCGCCAGCAGCTCGGGGCGGGACAAAGAGACCCAGTACTTC. This sequence encodes CASSSGRDKETQYF.

This rearrangement joins TRBV4-3 to TRBJ1-2; 9 nucleotides align to TRBD1. The germline V gene has CDR1 LGHNA and CDR2 YSLEER. This CDR3 has 15 residues. Trimming at V came to 1 base and at J to 5 bases, leaving 5 bases not matched to a gene. The CDR3 nucleotides are TGCGCCAGCAGCCAAGCGACAGGGGGTGGATATGGCTACACCTTC. This encodes CASSQATGGGYGYTF.